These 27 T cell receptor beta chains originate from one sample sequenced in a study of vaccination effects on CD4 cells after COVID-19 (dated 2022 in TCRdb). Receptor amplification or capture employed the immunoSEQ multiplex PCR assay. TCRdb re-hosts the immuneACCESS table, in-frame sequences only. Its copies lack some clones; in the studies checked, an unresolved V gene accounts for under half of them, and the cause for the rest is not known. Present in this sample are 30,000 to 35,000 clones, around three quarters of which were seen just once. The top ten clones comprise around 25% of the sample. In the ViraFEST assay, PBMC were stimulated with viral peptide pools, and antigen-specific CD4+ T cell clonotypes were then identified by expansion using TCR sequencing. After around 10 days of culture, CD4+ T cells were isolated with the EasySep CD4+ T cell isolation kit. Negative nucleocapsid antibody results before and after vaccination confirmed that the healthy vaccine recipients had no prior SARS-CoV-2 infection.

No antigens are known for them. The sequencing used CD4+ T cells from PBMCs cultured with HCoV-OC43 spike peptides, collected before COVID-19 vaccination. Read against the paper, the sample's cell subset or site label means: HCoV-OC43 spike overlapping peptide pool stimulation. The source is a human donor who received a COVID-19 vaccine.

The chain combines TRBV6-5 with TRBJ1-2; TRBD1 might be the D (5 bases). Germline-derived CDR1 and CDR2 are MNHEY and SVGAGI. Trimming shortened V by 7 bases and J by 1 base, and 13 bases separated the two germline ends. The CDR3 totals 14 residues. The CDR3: CASIVQGLNYGYTF. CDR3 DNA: TGTGCCAGCATCGTTCAGGGTCTTAACTATGGCTACACCTTC.

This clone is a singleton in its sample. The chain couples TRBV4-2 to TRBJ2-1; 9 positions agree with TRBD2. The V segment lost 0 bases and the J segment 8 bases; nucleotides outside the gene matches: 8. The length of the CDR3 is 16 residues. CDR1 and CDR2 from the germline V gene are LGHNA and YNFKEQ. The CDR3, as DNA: TGTGCCAGCAGCCAAGATAAGGGTAGCGGGAGATATGAGCAGTTCTTC. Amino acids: CASSQDKGSGRYEQFF.

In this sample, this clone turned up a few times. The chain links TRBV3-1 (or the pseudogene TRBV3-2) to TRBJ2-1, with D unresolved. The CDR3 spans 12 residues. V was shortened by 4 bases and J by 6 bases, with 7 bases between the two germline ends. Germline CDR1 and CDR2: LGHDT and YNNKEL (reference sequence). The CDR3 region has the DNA TGTGCCAGCAGCCCCCCCGGCAATGAGCAGTTCTTC. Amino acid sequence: CASSPPGNEQFF.

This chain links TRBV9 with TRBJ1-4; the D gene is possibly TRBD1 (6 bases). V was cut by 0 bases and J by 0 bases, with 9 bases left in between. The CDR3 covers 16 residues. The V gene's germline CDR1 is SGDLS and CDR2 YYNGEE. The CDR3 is CASSVAGGPTNEKLFF. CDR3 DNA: TGTGCCAGCAGCGTAGCTGGGGGCCCAACTAATGAAAAACTGTTTTTT. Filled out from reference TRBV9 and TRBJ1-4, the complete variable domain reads DSGVTQTPKHLITATGQRVTLRCSPRSGDLSVYWYQQSLDQGLQFLIQYYNGEERAKGNILERFSAQQFPDLHSELNLSSLELGDSALYFCASSVAGGPTNEKLFFGSGTQLSVL.

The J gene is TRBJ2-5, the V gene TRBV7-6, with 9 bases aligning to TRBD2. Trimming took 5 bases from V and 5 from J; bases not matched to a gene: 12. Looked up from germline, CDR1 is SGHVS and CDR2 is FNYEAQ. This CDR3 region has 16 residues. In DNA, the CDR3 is TGTGCCAGCAGCCCCTGGTGGCGGGAGGGTGGGGAGACCCAGTACTTC. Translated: CASSPWWREGGETQYF.

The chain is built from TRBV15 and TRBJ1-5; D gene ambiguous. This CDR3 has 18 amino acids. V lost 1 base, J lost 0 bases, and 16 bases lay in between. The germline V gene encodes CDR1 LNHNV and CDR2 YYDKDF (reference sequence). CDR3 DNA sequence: TGTGCCACCAGCAGAGCCTCTCACAGAGGATATAGCAATCAGCCCCAGCATTTT. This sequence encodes CATSRASHRGYSNQPQHF.

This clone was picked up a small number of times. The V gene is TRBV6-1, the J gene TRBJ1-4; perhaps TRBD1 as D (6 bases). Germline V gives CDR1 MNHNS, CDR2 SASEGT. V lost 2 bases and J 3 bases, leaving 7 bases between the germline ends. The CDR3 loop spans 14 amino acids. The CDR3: CASSERGPNEKLFF. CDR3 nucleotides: TGTGCCAGCAGTGAACGGGGGCCTAATGAAAAACTGTTTTTT.

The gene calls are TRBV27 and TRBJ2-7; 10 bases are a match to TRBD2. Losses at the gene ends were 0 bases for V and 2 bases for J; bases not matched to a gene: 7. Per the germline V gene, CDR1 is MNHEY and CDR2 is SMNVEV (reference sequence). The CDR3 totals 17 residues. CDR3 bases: TGTGCCAGCAGTTTATCCTACCCTAGCGGGAGAGCCTACGAGCAGTACTTC. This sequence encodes CASSLSYPSGRAYEQYF.

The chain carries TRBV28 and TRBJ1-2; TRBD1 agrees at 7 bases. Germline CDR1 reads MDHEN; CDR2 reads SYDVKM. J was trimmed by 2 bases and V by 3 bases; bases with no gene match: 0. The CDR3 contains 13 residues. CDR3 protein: CASSLTGNYGYTF. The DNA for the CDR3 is TGTGCCAGCAGTTTGACAGGGAACTATGGCTACACCTTC.

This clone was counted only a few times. CDR3 coding DNA: TGTGCCACCAGTGATTTGCAACAGGGAACGAACACCGGGGAGCTGTTTTTT. It translates to CATSDLQQGTNTGELFF. The chain carries TRBV24-1 and TRBJ2-2, with D possibly TRBD1 on 6 matching bases. CDR1 KGHDR and CDR2 SFDVKD come from the germline V gene. The V end was cut by 0 bases, the J end by 0 bases, with 10 bases between. There are 17 residues in the CDR3.

CDR3 DNA sequence: TGTGCCAGCAGCTCGGAGTCGGGGTACTGGGGTCAGCCCCAGCATTTT. Its translation is CASSSESGYWGQPQHF. This sequence joins TRBV5-5 and TRBJ1-5; no firm D call. The CDR3 has 16 residues. CDR1 is SGHKS and CDR2 is YYEKEE in the germline V gene (reference sequence). Trimming removed 3 bases at V and 6 bases at J, with 19 bases between.

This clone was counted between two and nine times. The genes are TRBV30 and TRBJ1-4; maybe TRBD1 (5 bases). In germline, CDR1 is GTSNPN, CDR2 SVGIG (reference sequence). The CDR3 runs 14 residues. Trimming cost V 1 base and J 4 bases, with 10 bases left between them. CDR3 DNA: TGTGCCTGGAGTGGGGGACGAAGTAATGAAAAACTGTTTTTT. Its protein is CAWSGGRSNEKLFF.

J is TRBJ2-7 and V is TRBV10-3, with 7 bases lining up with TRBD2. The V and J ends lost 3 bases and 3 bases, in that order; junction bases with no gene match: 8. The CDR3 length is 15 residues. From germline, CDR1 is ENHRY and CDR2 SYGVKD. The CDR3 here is CAISDGEGQDYEQYF. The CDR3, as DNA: TGTGCCATCAGTGATGGGGAGGGGCAGGACTACGAGCAGTACTTC.

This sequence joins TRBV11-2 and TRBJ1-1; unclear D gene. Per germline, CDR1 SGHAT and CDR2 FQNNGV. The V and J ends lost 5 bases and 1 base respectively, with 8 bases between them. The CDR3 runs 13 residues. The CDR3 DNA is TGTGCCAGCAGCCCTCAGGAGAACACTGAAGCTTTCTTT. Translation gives CASSPQENTEAFF.

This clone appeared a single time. CDR3 DNA: TGTGCCAGCAGCATCATGGGGGGGACCGGGAGAAACATTCAGTACTTC. This encodes CASSIMGGTGRNIQYF. The chain uses TRBV21-1 and TRBJ2-4; TRBD2 is the table's D call and was not checked against the DNA. TRBV21-1 is a pseudogene segment. CDR3 length: 16 amino acids.

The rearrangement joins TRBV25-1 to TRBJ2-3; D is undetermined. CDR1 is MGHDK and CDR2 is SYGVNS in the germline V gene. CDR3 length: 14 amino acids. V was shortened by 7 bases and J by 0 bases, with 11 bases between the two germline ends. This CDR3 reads CASKEFASTDTQYF. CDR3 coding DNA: TGTGCCAGCAAGGAGTTTGCCAGCACAGATACGCAGTATTTT.

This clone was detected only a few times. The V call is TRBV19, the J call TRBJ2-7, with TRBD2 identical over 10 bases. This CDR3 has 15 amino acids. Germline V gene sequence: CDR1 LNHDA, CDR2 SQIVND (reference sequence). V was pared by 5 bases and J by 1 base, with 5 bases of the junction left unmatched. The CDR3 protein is CASSEPGLASYEQYF. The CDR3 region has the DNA TGTGCCAGTAGTGAACCGGGACTAGCGTCCTACGAGCAGTACTTC. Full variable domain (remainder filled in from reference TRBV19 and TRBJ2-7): DGGITQSPKYLFRKEGQNVTLSCEQNLNHDAMYWYRQDPGQGLRLIYYSQIVNDFQKGDIAEGYSVSREKKESFPLTVTSAQKNPTAFYLCASSEPGLASYEQYFGPGTRLTVT.

The chain's CDR3 is CASSPKGETSPLHF. Written as DNA, the CDR3 is TGTGCCAGCTCACCAAAAGGGGAGACTTCACCCCTCCACTTT. The rearrangement joins TRBV18 to TRBJ1-6, with D perhaps matching TRBD1 (5 bases). Trimming stripped 2 bases from V and 9 bases from J, with 11 bases between. The CDR3 loop spans 14 amino acids. CDR1 KGHSH and CDR2 LQKENI come from the germline V gene.

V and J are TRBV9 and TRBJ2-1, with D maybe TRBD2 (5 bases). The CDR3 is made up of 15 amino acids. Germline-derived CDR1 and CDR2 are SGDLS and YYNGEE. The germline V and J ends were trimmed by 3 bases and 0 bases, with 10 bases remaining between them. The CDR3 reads CASSGAASSYNEQFF. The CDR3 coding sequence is TGTGCCAGCAGCGGAGCGGCTAGCTCCTACAATGAGCAGTTCTTC.

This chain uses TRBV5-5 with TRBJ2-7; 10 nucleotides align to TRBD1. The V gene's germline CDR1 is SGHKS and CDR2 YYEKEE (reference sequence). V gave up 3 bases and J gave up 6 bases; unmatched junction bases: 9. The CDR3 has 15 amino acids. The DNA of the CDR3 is TGTGCCAGCAGCTCGTCGGACAGGGGGTTCTTCGAGCAGTACTTC. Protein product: CASSSSDRGFFEQYF.

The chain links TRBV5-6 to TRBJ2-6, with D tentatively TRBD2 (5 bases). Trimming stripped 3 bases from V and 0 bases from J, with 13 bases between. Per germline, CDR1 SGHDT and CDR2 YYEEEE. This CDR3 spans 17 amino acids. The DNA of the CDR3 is TGTGCCAGCAGCTCTGAGGGAGCGCACTCTGGGGCCAACGTCCTGACTTTC. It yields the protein CASSSEGAHSGANVLTF.

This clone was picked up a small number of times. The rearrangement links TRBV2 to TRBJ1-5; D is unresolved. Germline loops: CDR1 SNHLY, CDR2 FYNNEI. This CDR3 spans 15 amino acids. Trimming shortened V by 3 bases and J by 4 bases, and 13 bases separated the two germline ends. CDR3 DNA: TGTGCCAGCAGTGACGATAGGGCTTCAAATCAGCCCCAGCATTTT. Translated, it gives CASSDDRASNQPQHF. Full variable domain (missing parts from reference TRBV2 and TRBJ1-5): EPEVTQTPSHQVTQMGQEVILRCVPISNHLYFYWYRQILGQKVEFLVSFYNNEISEKSEIFDDQFSVERPDGSNFTLKIRSTKLEDSAMYFCASSDDRASNQPQHFGDGTRLSIL.

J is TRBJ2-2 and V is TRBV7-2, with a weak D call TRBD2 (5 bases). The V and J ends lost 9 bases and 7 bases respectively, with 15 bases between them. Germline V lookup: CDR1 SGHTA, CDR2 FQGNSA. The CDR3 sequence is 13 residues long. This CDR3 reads CARRSGLLGELFF. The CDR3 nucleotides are TGTGCCAGACGAAGCGGCCTCCTCGGGGAGCTGTTTTTT.

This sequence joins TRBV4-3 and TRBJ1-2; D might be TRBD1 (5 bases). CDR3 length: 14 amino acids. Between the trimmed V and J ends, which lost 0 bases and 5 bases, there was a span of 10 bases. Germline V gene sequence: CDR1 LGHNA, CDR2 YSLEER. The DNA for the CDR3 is TGCGCCAGCAGCCAAGATGCAGGGAAGTATGGCTACACCTTC. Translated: CASSQDAGKYGYTF.

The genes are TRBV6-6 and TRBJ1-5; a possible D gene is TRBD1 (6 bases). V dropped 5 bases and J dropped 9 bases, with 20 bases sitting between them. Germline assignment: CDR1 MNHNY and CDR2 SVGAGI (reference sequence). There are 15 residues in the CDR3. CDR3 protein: CASSPPLTGLGPQHF. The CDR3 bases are TGTGCCAGCAGTCCACCATTGACAGGTTTGGGGCCCCAGCATTTT.

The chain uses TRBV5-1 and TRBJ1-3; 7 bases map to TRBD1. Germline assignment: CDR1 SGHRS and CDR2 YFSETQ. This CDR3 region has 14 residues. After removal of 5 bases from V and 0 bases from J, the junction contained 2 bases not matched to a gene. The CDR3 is CASRQGYSGNTIYF. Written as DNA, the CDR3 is TGCGCCAGCAGACAGGGGTACTCTGGAAACACCATATATTTT.

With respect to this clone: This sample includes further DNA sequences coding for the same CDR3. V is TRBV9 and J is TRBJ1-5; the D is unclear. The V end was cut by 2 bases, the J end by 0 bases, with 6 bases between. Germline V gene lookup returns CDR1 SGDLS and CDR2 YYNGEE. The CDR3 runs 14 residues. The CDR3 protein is CASSVDGSNQPQHF. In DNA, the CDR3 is TGTGCCAGCAGCGTGGACGGTAGCAATCAGCCCCAGCATTTT.